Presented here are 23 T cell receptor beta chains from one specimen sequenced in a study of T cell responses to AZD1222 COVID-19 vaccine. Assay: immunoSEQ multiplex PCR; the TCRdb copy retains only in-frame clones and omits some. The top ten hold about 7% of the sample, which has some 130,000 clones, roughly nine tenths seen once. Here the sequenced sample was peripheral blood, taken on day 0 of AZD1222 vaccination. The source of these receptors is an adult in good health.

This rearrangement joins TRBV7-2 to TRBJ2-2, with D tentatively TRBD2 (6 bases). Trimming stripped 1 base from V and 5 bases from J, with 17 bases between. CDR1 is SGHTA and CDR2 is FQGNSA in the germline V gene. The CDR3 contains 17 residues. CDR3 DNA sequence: TGTGCCAGCAGCTTAGACGGAGGGCAGGCAAAGACCGGGGAGCTGTTTTTT. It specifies CASSLDGGQAKTGELFF.

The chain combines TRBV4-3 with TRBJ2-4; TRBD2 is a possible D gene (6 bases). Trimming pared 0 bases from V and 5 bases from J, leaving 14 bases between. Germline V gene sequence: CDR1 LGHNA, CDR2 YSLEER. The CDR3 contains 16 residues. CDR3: CASSQDPGREENIQYF. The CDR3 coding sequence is TGCGCCAGCAGCCAAGATCCGGGAAGGGAGGAAAACATTCAGTACTTC.

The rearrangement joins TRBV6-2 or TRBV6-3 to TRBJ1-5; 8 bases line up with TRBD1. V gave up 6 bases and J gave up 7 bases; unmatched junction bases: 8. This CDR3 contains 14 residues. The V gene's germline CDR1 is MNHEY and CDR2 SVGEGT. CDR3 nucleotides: TGTGCCAGCAGCACCGGACAGGGACGACAGCCCCAGCATTTT. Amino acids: CASSTGQGRQPQHF.

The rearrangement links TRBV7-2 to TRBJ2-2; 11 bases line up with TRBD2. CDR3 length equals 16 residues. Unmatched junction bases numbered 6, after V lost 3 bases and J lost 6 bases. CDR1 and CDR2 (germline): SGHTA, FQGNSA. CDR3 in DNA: TGTGCCAGCAGCTTGCAACTAGCGGGGGCTGCCGGGGAGCTGTTTTTT. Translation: CASSLQLAGAAGELFF. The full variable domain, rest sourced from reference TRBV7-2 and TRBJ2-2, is GAGVSQSPSNKVTEKGKDVELRCDPISGHTALYWYRQSLGQGLEFLIYFQGNSAPDKSGLPSDRFSAERTGGSVSTLTIQRTQQEDSAVYLCASSLQLAGAAGELFFGEGSRLTVL.

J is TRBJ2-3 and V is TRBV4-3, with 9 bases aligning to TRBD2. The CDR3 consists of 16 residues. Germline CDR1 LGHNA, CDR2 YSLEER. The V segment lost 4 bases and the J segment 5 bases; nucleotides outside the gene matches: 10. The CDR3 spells CASSPELAGRLDTQYF. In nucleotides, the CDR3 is TGCGCCAGCAGCCCCGAACTAGCGGGTAGACTAGATACGCAGTATTTT.

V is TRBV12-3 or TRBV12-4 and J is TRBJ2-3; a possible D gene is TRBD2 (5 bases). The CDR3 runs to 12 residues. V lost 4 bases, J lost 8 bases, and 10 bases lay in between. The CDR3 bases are TGTGCCAGCAGTTCGTCCGGAGGTACGCAGTATTTT. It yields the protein CASSSSGGTQYF.

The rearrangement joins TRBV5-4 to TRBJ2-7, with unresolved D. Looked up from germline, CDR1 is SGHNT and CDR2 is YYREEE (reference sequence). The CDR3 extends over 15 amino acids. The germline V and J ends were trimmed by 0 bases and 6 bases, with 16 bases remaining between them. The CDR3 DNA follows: TGTGCCAGCAGCTTGGACATCGGGTCCAGTCGCGAGCAGTACTTC. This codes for CASSLDIGSSREQYF. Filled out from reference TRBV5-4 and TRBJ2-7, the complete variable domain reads ETGVTQSPTHLIKTRGQQVTLRCSSQSGHNTVSWYQQALGQGPQFIFQYYREEENGRGNFPPRFSGLQFPNYSSELNVNALELDDSALYLCASSLDIGSSREQYFGPGTRLTVT.

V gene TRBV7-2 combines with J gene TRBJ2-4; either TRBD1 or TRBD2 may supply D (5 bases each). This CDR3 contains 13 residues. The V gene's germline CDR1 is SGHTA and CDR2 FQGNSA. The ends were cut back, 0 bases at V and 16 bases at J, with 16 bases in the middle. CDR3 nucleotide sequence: TGTGCCAGCAGCTTAGCTGGGGACCGAGGGAAATACTTC. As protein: CASSLAGDRGKYF.

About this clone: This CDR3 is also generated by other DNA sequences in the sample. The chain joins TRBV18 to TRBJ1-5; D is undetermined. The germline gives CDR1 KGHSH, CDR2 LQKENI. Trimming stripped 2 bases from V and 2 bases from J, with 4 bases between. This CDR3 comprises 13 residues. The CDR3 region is CASSPIGNQPQHF. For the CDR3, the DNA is TGTGCCAGCTCACCAATCGGCAATCAGCCCCAGCATTTT.

This CDR3 is CASSLGVTYNSPLHF. CDR3 DNA: TGTGCCAGCAGTCTGGGGGTCACCTATAATTCACCCCTCCACTTT. The chain is built from TRBV6-5 and TRBJ1-6, with D perhaps matching TRBD1 (5 bases). Per the germline V gene, CDR1 is MNHEY and CDR2 is SVGAGI. Trimming removed 5 bases at V and 2 bases at J, with 10 bases between. There are 15 residues in the CDR3.

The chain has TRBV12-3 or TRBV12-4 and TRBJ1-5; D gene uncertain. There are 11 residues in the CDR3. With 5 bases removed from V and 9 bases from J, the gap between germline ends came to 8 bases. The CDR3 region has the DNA TGTGCCAGCAGTCCTGGTGGGCCCCAGCATTTT. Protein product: CASSPGGPQHF.

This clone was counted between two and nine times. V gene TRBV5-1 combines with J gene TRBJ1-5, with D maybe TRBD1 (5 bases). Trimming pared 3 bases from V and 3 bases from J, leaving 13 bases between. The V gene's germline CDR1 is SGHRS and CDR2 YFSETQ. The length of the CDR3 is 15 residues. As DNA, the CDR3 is TGCGCCAGCAGCTGGGGGACGGGGCCCAATCAGCCCCAGCATTTT. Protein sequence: CASSWGTGPNQPQHF.

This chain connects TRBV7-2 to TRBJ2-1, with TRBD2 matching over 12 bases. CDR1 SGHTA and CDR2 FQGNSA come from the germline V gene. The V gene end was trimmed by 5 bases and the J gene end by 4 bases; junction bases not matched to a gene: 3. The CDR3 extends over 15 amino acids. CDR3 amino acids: CASSKTSGGYNEQFF. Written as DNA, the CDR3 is TGTGCCAGCAGCAAGACTAGCGGGGGATACAATGAGCAGTTCTTC.

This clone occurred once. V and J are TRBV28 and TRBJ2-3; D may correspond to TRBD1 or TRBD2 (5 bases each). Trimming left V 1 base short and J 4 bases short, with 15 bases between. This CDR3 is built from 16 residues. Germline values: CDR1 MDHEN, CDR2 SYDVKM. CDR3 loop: CASSLYPAGDADTQYF. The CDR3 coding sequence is TGTGCCAGCAGTTTATACCCCGCCGGGGACGCAGATACGCAGTATTTT.

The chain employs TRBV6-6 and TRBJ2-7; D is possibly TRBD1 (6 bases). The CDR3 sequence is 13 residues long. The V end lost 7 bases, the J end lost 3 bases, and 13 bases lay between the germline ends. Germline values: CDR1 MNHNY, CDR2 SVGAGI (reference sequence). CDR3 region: CASTNRVIYEQYF. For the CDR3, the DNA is TGTGCCAGCACTAACAGGGTGATCTACGAGCAGTACTTC.

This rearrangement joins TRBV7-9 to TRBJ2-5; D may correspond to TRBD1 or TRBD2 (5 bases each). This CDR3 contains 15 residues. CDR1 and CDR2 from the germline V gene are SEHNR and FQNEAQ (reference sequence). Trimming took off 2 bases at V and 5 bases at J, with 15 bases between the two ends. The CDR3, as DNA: TGTGCCAGCAGCTTATCAGGGACCGTACTGGAGACCCAGTACTTC. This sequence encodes CASSLSGTVLETQYF. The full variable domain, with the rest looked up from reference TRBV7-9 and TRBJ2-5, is DTGVSQNPRHKITKRGQNVTFRCDPISEHNRLYWYRQTLGQGPEFLTYFQNEAQLEKSRLLSDRFSAERPKGSFSTLEIQRTEQGDSAMYLCASSLSGTVLETQYFGPGTRLLVL.

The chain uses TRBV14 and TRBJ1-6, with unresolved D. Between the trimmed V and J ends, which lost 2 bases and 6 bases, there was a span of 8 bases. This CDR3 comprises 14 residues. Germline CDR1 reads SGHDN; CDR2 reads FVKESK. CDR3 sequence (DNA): TGTGCCAGCAGCCAATGGAGGTCTAATTCACCCCTCCACTTT. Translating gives CASSQWRSNSPLHF. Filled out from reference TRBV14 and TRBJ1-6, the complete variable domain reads EAGVTQFPSHSVIEKGQTVTLRCDPISGHDNLYWYRRVMGKEIKFLLHFVKESKQDESGMPNNRFLAERTGGTYSTLKVQPAELEDSGVYFCASSQWRSNSPLHFGNGTRLTVT.

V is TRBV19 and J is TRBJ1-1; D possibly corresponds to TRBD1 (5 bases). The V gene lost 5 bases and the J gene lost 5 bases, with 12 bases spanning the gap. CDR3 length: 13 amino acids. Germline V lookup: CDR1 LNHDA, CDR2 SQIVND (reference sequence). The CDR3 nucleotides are TGTGCCAGTAGTCCCCAAGGGGAAACTGAAGCTTTCTTT. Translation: CASSPQGETEAFF.

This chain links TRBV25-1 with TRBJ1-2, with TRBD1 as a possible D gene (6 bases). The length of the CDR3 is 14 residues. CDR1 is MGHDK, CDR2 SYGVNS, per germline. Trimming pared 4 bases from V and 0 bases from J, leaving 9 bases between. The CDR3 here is CASSADRTNYGYTF. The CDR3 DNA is TGTGCCAGCAGTGCGGACAGAACTAACTATGGCTACACCTTC.

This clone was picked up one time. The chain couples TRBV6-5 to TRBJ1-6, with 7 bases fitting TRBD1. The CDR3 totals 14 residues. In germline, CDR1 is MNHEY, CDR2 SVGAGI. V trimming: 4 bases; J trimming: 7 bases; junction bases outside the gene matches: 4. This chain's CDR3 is CASSWGQPNSPLHF. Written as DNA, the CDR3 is TGTGCCAGCAGTTGGGGACAGCCAAATTCACCCCTCCACTTT.

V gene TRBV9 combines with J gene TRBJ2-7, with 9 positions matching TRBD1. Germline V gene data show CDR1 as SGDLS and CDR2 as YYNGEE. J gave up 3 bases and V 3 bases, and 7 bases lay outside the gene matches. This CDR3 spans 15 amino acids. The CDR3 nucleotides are TGTGCCAGCAGCGCTTCCGGGACAGGGAACTACGAGCAGTACTTC. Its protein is CASSASGTGNYEQYF. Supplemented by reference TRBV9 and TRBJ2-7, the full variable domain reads DSGVTQTPKHLITATGQRVTLRCSPRSGDLSVYWYQQSLDQGLQFLIQYYNGEERAKGNILERFSAQQFPDLHSELNLSSLELGDSALYFCASSASGTGNYEQYFGPGTRLTVT.

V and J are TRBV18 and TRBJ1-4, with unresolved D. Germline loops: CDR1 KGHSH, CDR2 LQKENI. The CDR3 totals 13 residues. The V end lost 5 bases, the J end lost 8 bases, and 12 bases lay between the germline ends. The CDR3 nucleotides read TGTGCCAGCTCAGATTATACTGGGGAAAAACTGTTTTTT. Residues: CASSDYTGEKLFF.

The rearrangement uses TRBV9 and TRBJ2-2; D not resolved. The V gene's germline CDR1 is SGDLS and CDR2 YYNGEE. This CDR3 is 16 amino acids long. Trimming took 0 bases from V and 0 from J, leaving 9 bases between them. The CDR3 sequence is CASSVGPFANTGELFF. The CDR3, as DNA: TGTGCCAGCAGCGTAGGGCCCTTCGCGAACACCGGGGAGCTGTTTTTT.